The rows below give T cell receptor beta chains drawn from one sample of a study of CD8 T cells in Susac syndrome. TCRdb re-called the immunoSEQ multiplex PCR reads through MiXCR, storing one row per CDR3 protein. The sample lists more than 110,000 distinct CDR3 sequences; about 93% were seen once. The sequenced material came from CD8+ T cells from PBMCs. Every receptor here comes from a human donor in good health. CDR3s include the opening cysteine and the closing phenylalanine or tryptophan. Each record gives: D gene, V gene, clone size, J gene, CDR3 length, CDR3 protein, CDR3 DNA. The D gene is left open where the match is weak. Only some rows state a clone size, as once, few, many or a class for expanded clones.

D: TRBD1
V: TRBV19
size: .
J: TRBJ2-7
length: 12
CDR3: CASKDRVGEQYF
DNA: TGTGCCAGTAAGGACAGGGTGGGCGAGCAGTACTTC

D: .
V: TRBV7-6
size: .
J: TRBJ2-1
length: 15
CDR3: CASSLVREKDNEQFF
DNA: TGTGCCAGCAGCTTGGTCAGGGAAAAGGACAATGAGCAGTTCTTC

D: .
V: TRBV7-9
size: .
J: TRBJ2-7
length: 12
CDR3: CASSSLGSEQYF
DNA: TGTGCCAGCAGCTCCCTTGGCAGCGAGCAGTACTTC

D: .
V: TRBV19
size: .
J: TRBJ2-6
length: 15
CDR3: CASSIIGAGANVLTF
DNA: TGTGCCAGTAGTATAATCGGGGCTGGGGCCAACGTCCTGACTTTC

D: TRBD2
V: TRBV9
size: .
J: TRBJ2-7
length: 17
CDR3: CASSVGGLAGEGYEQYF
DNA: TGTGCCAGCAGCGTAGGAGGACTAGCGGGAGAGGGATACGAGCAGTACTTC

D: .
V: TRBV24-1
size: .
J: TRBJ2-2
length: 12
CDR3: CATSVGAGELFF
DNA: TGTGCCACCAGTGTAGGGGCTGGGGAGCTGTTTTTT

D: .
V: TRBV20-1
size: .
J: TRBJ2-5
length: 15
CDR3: CSARDKREAGKTQYF
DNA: TGCAGTGCTAGAGATAAACGTGAGGCGGGAAAGACCCAGTACTTC

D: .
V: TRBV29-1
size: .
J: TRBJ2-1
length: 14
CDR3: CSVGGRGNYNEQFF
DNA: TGCAGCGTTGGGGGGAGGGGGAACTACAATGAGCAGTTCTTC

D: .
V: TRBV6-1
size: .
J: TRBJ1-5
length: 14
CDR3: CATGTEYSNQPQHF
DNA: TGTGCCACCGGGACGGAGTATAGCAATCAGCCCCAGCATTTT

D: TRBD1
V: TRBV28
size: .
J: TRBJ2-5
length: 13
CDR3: CASRPQGAETQYF
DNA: TGTGCCAGCAGACCACAGGGGGCTGAGACCCAGTACTTC

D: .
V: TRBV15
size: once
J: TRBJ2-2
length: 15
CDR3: CATSRLPENTGELFF
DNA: TGTGCCACCAGCAGACTTCCTGAGAACACCGGGGAGCTGTTTTTT

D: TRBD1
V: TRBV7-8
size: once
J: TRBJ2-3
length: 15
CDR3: CASSLWGQGPDTQYF
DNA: TGTGCCAGCAGCTTATGGGGACAGGGGCCAGATACGCAGTATTTT

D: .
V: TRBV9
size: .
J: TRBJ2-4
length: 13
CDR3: CASSAGGQNIQYF
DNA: TGTGCCAGCAGCGCGGGTGGCCAAAACATTCAGTACTTC

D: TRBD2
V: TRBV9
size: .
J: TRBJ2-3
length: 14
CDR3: CASSGAGITDTQYF
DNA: TGTGCCAGCAGCGGAGCGGGGATCACAGATACGCAGTATTTT

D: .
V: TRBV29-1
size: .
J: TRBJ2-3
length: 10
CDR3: CSVQKDTQYF
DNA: TGCAGCGTTCAAAAAGATACGCAGTATTTT

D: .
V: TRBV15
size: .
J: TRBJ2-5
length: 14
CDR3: CATSRGGTRETQYF
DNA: TGTGCCACCAGCAGAGGGGGAACCCGGGAGACCCAGTACTTC

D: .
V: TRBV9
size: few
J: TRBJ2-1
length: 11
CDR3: CASGEGNEQFF
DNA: TGTGCCTCTGGGGAAGGGAATGAGCAGTTCTTC

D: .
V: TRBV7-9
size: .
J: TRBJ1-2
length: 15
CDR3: CASSLRDAPLYGYTF
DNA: TGTGCCAGCAGCTTAAGGGACGCGCCCCTCTATGGCTACACCTTC

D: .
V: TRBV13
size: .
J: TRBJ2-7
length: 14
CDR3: CASSYRELAYEQYF
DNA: TGTGCCAGCAGCTACAGGGAGCTCGCCTACGAGCAGTACTTC

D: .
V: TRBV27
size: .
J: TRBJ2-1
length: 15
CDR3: CASSFLRETYNEQFF
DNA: TGTGCCAGCAGTTTCCTTCGGGAGACCTACAATGAGCAGTTCTTC

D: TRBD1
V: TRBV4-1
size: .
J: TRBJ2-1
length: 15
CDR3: CASRPGTGSSNEQFF
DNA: TGCGCCAGCAGACCCGGGACAGGGTCTTCTAATGAGCAGTTCTTC

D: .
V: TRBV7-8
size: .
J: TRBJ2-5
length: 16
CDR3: CASSLEEPGVAETQYF
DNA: TGTGCCAGCAGCTTAGAGGAGCCGGGAGTCGCTGAGACCCAGTACTTC

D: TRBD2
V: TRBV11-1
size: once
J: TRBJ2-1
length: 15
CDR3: CASSLSGTSANEQFF
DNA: TGTGCCAGCAGCTTAAGCGGGACTAGCGCCAATGAGCAGTTCTTC

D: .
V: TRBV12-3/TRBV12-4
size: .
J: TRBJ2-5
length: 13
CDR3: CASRRTEQETQYF
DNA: TGTGCCAGCAGACGGACGGAACAAGAGACCCAGTACTTC

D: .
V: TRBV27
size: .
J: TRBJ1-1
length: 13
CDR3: CASSFARNTEAFF
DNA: TGTGCCAGCAGTTTTGCGAGGAACACTGAAGCTTTCTTT

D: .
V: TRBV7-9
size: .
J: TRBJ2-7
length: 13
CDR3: CASSETASYEQYF
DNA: TGTGCCAGCAGCGAAACGGCTTCCTACGAGCAGTACTTC

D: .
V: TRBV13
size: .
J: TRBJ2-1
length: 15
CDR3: CASSLGQEIYNEQFF
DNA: TGTGCCAGCAGCTTAGGACAGGAGATATACAATGAGCAGTTCTTC

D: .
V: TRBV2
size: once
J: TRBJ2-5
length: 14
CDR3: CASWGIGKQETQYF
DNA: TGTGCCAGCTGGGGGATCGGGAAACAAGAGACCCAGTACTTC

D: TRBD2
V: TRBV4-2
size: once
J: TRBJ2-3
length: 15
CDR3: CASSLTSADTDTQYF
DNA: TGTGCCAGCAGCTTGACTAGCGCGGACACAGATACGCAGTATTTT

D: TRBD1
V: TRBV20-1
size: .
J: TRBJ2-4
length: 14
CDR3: CSATAGTDENIQYF
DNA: TGCAGTGCCACCGCCGGGACAGACGAAAACATTCAGTACTTC

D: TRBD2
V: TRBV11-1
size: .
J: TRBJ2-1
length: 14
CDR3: CASSLAGGPVEQFF
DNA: TGTGCCAGCAGCTTAGCGGGAGGGCCCGTTGAGCAGTTCTTC

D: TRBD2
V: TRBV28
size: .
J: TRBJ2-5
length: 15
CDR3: CASSFRLAGQETQYF
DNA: TGTGCCAGCAGTTTTAGACTAGCGGGCCAAGAGACCCAGTACTTC

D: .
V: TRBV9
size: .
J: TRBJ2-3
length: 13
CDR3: CASSVTWGDTQYF
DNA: TGTGCCAGCAGCGTGACGTGGGGGGATACGCAGTATTTT

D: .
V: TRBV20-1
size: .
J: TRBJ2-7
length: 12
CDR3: CSARGGPYEQYF
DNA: TGCAGTGCTAGAGGGGGTCCCTACGAGCAGTACTTC

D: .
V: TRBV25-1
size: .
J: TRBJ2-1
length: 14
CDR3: CASSESHSSDEQFF
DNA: TGTGCCAGCAGTGAATCTCACTCGTCGGATGAGCAGTTCTTC

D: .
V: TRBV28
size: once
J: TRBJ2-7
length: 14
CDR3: CASSSRDLSYEQYF
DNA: TGTGCCAGCAGTTCCAGGGACCTCTCCTACGAGCAGTACTTC

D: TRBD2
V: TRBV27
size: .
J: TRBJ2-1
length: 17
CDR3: CASSLGLAGTFYNEQFF
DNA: TGTGCCAGCAGTCTTGGACTAGCGGGAACGTTCTACAATGAGCAGTTCTTC

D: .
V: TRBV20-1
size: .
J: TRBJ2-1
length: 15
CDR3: CSARVPSSSYNEQFF
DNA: TGCAGTGCTAGAGTGCCTTCGAGCTCCTACAATGAGCAGTTCTTC

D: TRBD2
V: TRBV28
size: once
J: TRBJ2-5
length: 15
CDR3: CASSPPTSVQETQYF
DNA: TGTGCCAGCAGTCCGCCGACTAGCGTACAAGAGACCCAGTACTTC

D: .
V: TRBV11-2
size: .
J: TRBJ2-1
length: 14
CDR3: CASSSYSVGYEQFF
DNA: TGTGCCAGCAGCTCCTACTCGGTCGGGTATGAGCAGTTCTTC